This is a list of T cell receptor beta chains from one sample in a study of HIV-infected patients and healthy controls. TCRdb fed the 5' RACE reads into MiXCR, producing one record per CDR3 protein. The sample has 15,000 to 20,000 distinct CDR3 sequences; 9.5% to 13% are singletons. Sequenced material: blood. Receptors originate from an adult in good health. CDR3s include the opening cysteine and the closing phenylalanine or tryptophan. D genes are given only for firm matches. Clone size appears in some rows only: once, few, many, or a class for an expanded clone.

J | D | V | size | DNA | CDR3
TRBJ2-3 | TRBD2 | TRBV11-1 | many | TGTGCCAGCAGCAAGGGACTAGCGGGAGTGGGCACAGATACGCAGTATTTT | CASSKGLAGVGTDTQYF
TRBJ2-7 | TRBD2 | TRBV20-1 | . | TGCAGTGCTAGAGATGGGGGACTAGCGGGGGTCTACGAGCAGTACTTC | CSARDGGLAGVYEQYF
TRBJ2-3 | . | TRBV20-1 | few | TGCAGTGCTATGACTAGGTCTGGGACAGATACGCAGTATTTT | CSAMTRSGTDTQYF
TRBJ1-1 | . | TRBV2 | medium-sized | TGTGCCAGCAGTGCGGGGGTCGGAAACACTGAAGCTTTCTTT | CASSAGVGNTEAFF
TRBJ1-2 | . | TRBV4-2 | many | TGTGCCAGCAGCCAAGAAAGGCAGAAGACGGGTGGCTACACCTTC | CASSQERQKTGGYTF
TRBJ1-4 | . | TRBV12-3/TRBV12-4 | many | TGTGCCAGCAGTCCCTACTCGTTGGGTGAAAAACTGTTTTTT | CASSPYSLGEKLFF
TRBJ1-2 | . | TRBV6-1 | many | TGTGCCAGCAGCCAAACTGACAGCTATGGCTACACCTTC | CASSQTDSYGYTF
TRBJ2-1 | . | TRBV28 | . | TGTGCCAGCAGTTTACGGGACGGTGTCCCCTACAATGAGCAGTTCTTC | CASSLRDGVPYNEQFF
TRBJ2-3 | TRBD2 | TRBV25-1 | many | TGTGCCAGCAATGCCGGGACTAGCTCGTTGGACACAGATACGCAGTATTTT | CASNAGTSSLDTDTQYF
TRBJ2-2 | . | TRBV9 | many | TGTGCCAGCAGCGTTAGAGGGGCGACCGGGGAGCTGTTTTTT | CASSVRGATGELFF
TRBJ2-1 | . | TRBV20-1 | . | TGCAGTGCTAGAGATCCGAGCGTTGCAGACAATGAGCAGTTCTTC | CSARDPSVADNEQFF
TRBJ2-1 | . | TRBV3-1 | many | TGTGCCAGCAGCCGTGGGCCCTACCGGGCCAATGAGCAGTTCTTC | CASSRGPYRANEQFF
TRBJ2-7 | TRBD2 | TRBV29-1 | many | TGCAGCGTAACTCGCCGGACTAGCGGTACACTATCCTACGAGCAGTACTTC | CSVTRRTSGTLSYEQYF
TRBJ1-5 | . | TRBV12-3/TRBV12-4 | few | TGTGCCAGCAGTCTACAGGGTGGTCAGCCCCAGCATTTT | CASSLQGGQPQHF
TRBJ2-7 | TRBD2 | TRBV6-1 | many | TGTGCCAGCAGTGAAACTAGCGGGAGTATCTACGAGCAGTACTTC | CASSETSGSIYEQYF
TRBJ2-5 | TRBD2 | TRBV12-3/TRBV12-4 | many | TGTGCCAGCAGTTTTAGCCCAGGACTAGCGGGAGGGGTGCAAGAGACCCAGTACTTC | CASSFSPGLAGGVQETQYF
TRBJ2-2 | TRBD1 | TRBV7-3 | medium-sized | TGTGCCAGCAGCCTGGGGGGACAGGGGAACACCGGGGAGCTGTTTTTT | CASSLGGQGNTGELFF
TRBJ2-2 | . | TRBV6-4 | medium-sized | TGTGCCAGCAGCGCCTCCGGACTCCTGGCCGAGCTGTTTTTT | CASSASGLLAELFF